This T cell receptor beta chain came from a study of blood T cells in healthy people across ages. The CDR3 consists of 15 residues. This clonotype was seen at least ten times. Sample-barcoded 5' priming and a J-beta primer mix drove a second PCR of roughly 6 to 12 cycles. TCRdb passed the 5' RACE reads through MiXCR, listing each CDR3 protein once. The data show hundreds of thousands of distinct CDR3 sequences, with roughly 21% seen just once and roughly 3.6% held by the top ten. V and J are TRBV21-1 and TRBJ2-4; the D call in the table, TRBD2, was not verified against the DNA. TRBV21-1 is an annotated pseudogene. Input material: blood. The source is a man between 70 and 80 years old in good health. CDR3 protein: CASNSGLAGGNIQYF. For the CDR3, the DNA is TGTGCCAGCAACTCGGGACTAGCGGGAGGGAACATTCAGTACTTC.